This entry concerns a single T cell receptor (beta chain). Its antigen is currently unknown. The sample comes from a study of siplizumab effects on memory and regulatory T cells. Study-level findings and limits: A naive or memory phenotype could not be assigned to roughly 80-95% of the proliferating CD4+ or CD8+ clones. Treatment with siplizumab left mappable alloreactive CD4+ clones averaging approximately 62% Treg-derived, compared with around 26% in controls.

Germline loops: CDR1 SEHNR, CDR2 FQNEAQ (reference sequence). The CDR3 spans 16 residues. The trim removed 1 base at V and 2 bases at J, leaving 0 bases unmatched. The repertoire was sequenced with immunoSEQ multiplex PCR; TCRdb's copy has only in-frame clones and lacks some. The repertoire consists of about 56,000 clones, with just over 95% occurring once and the leading ten covering 0.9% to 1.2%. The chain employs TRBV7-9 and TRBJ2-5; 14 nucleotides line up with TRBD2. The sequencing input was naive CD8+ T cells sorted from blood. This sequence originates from a human donor in good health. CDR3 DNA: TGTGCCAGCAGCTTAGGACTAGCGGGAGGGCAAGAGACCCAGTACTTC. This codes for CASSLGLAGGQETQYF.